The 14 T cell receptor beta chains below all came from one sample that was sequenced in a study of blood T cell repertoires in COVID-19. TCRdb's table, derived via immunoSEQ multiplex PCR, lists solely in-frame clones and lacks some. This table has about 220,000 clones, about 83% appearing once. Sequencing was done on a sample of PBMCs or T cells enriched from blood (not recorded which). The receptors were sampled from a woman in her thirties or forties who had recovered from COVID-19.

In nucleotides, the CDR3 is TGCGCCAGCAGCTTCTCCGGGACTAGCGGGAGAGGCAGCCCATACAATGAGCAGTTCTTC. It encodes CASSFSGTSGRGSPYNEQFF. The rearrangement uses TRBV5-1 and TRBJ2-1; TRBD2 agrees at 14 bases. V lost 2 bases to trimming and J lost 4 bases; unmatched junction nucleotides: 14. CDR3 length equals 20 residues. CDR1 and CDR2 (germline): SGHRS, YFSETQ.

The chain combines TRBV18 with TRBJ2-1, with 7 positions matching TRBD1. This CDR3 region has 15 residues. Unmatched junction bases numbered 6, after V lost 3 bases and J lost 4 bases. CDR1 KGHSH and CDR2 LQKENI come from the germline V gene. The CDR3 region has the DNA TGTGCCAGCTCACCGGAGACAGGGCGGTACAATGAGCAGTTCTTC. Amino acids: CASSPETGRYNEQFF.

CDR3 coding DNA: TGCGCCAGCAGCCAGGAACAGGGCTCCGGGGCCAACGTCCTGACTTTC. Its protein product is CASSQEQGSGANVLTF. This chain joins TRBV4-3 and TRBJ2-6; D is perhaps TRBD1 (6 bases). Per the germline V gene, CDR1 is LGHNA and CDR2 is YSLEER. Between the trimmed V and J ends, which lost 3 bases and 4 bases, there was a span of 13 bases. The CDR3 covers 16 residues.

The J gene is TRBJ2-7, the V gene TRBV18; D is unresolved. The CDR3 covers 14 residues. The germline CDR1 and CDR2 sequences are KGHSH and LQKENI. Trimming pared 2 bases from V and 1 base from J, leaving 9 bases between. The CDR3 DNA sequence: TGTGCCAGCTCACCAACCCAGGTTTCCTACGAGCAGTACTTC. Translation gives CASSPTQVSYEQYF.

CDR3 in DNA: TGTGCCAGCAGTGGAGACAGTTCCTACGAGCAGTACGTC. It is translated as CASSGDSSYEQYV. This chain joins TRBV28 and TRBJ2-7, with a weak D call TRBD1 (5 bases). V was pared by 5 bases and J by 1 base, with 9 bases between. From germline, CDR1 is MDHEN and CDR2 SYDVKM. This CDR3 has 13 residues.

The chain has TRBV30 and TRBJ2-6, with 7 bases matching TRBD1. This CDR3 region has 17 residues. V was pared by 2 bases and J by 2 bases, with 9 bases of the junction left unmatched. Looked up from germline, CDR1 is GTSNPN and CDR2 is SVGIG (reference sequence). CDR3 amino acids: CAWSRGRGLAGANVLTF. The CDR3 bases are TGTGCCTGGAGTCGGGGTAGGGGGCTAGCTGGGGCCAACGTCCTGACTTTC.

A single count supports this clone. The J gene is TRBJ2-3, the V gene TRBV5-1; the D gene is possibly TRBD1 (5 bases). V shed 0 bases and J shed 2 bases, with 13 bases lying between them. Germline CDR1 is SGHRS and CDR2 is YFSETQ. There are 16 residues in the CDR3. CDR3 residues: CASSLARATVTDTQYF. The CDR3 bases are TGCGCCAGCAGCTTGGCCAGGGCGACAGTCACAGATACGCAGTATTTT. Using reference TRBV5-1 and TRBJ2-3 for the parts outside the CDR3, the full variable domain is KAGVTQTPRYLIKTRGQQVTLSCSPISGHRSVSWYQQTPGQGLQFLFEYFSETQRNKGNFPGRFSGRQFSNSRSEMNVSTLELGDSALYLCASSLARATVTDTQYFGPGTRLTVL.

This clone was seen a few times. The V call is TRBV20-1, the J call TRBJ1-1; D call uncertain. Germline V gene lookup returns CDR1 DFQATT and CDR2 SNEGSKA (reference sequence). This CDR3 has 11 amino acids. V gave up 3 bases and J gave up 5 bases, with 7 bases separating them. The CDR3 coding sequence is TGCAGTGCTAGCCCAGGTACTGAAGCTTTCTTT. This codes for CSASPGTEAFF.

The V and J genes are TRBV28 and TRBJ2-7; 10 positions agree with TRBD2. From germline, CDR1 is MDHEN and CDR2 SYDVKM. V lost 10 bases to trimming and J lost 2 bases; unmatched junction nucleotides: 11. This CDR3 comprises 15 residues. This CDR3 reads CANPQLAGSTYEQYV. CDR3 nucleotide sequence: TGTGCCAACCCTCAACTAGCGGGGTCTACCTACGAGCAGTACGTC.

The J gene is TRBJ2-3, the V gene TRBV29-1, with D tentatively TRBD2 (5 bases). CDR3 length: 15 residues. Germline-derived CDR1 and CDR2 are SQVTM and ANQGSEA. V gave up 3 bases and J gave up 6 bases, with 19 bases separating them. The CDR3, as DNA: TGCAGCGTTGAGGAACCCGGCGGGCTCGGGGATACGCAGTATTTT. As protein: CSVEEPGGLGDTQYF.

The chain joins TRBV28 to TRBJ2-7, with no clear D. The CDR3 is 13 amino acids. Trimming pared 6 bases from V and 6 bases from J, leaving 15 bases between. Looked up from germline, CDR1 is MDHEN and CDR2 is SYDVKM. DNA for the CDR3: TGTGCCAGCAGGTATGGCGTGGGCTCCGAGCAGTACTTC. Translating gives CASRYGVGSEQYF.

This clone appeared once. The V gene is TRBV7-2, the J gene TRBJ2-1, with 8 bases aligning to TRBD1. This CDR3 has 14 amino acids. Trimming cost V 5 bases and J 6 bases; bases outside gene matches: 6. Germline loops: CDR1 SGHTA, CDR2 FQGNSA. For the CDR3, the DNA is TGTGCCAGCAGCGGGACAGGCGCCCCCAATGAGCAGTTCTTC. This encodes CASSGTGAPNEQFF.

This chain connects TRBV19 to TRBJ1-4, with TRBD1 matching over 9 bases. J gave up 3 bases and V 6 bases, and 2 bases lay outside the gene matches. The CDR3 sequence is 14 residues long. Germline V gives CDR1 LNHDA, CDR2 SQIVND (reference sequence). Here the CDR3 reads CASRDRGSNEKLFF. DNA of the CDR3: TGTGCCAGTAGGGACAGGGGTTCTAATGAAAAACTGTTTTTT. The full variable domain, its missing parts supplied by reference TRBV19 and TRBJ1-4, is DGGITQSPKYLFRKEGQNVTLSCEQNLNHDAMYWYRQDPGQGLRLIYYSQIVNDFQKGDIAEGYSVSREKKESFPLTVTSAQKNPTAFYLCASRDRGSNEKLFFGSGTQLSVL.

Comment on this clone: The same CDR3 also results from other DNA sequences found in this sample. J is TRBJ2-2 and V is TRBV2; 7 nucleotides line up with TRBD1. This CDR3 region has 14 residues. From germline, CDR1 is SNHLY and CDR2 FYNNEI. Trimming took 8 bases from V and 1 from J; bases not matched to a gene: 4. The CDR3 sequence: CASSGTVNTGELFF. The CDR3 DNA reads as TGTGCCAGCTCCGGGACAGTGAACACCGGGGAGCTGTTTTTT.